The T cell receptor beta chain under discussion was sequenced for a study of shared clonotypes between healthy human individuals. CDR1 is MNHNS and CDR2 is SASEGT in the germline V gene. The V gene end was trimmed by 7 bases and the J gene end by 7 bases; junction bases not matched to a gene: 7. This CDR3 region has 13 residues. Note on this clone: No antigen is known for it.

Genomic DNA of each subset was evenly split across several immunoSEQ plates. The method was immunoSEQ multiplex PCR; TCRdb's version includes in-frame clones alone and lacks a portion of them. The data contain some 300,000 clones, more than 60% of them singletons. General observations from the study: Non-shared clonotypes had lower generation probabilities than clonotypes shared by all four sorted-subset donors.

Specimen: memory CD4+ T cells sorted from blood. Subset here: CD45RA-negative fraction. The sequence was collected from a man aged 30 to 39 in good health. This rearrangement joins TRBV6-1 to TRBJ2-7; TRBD2 aligns across 10 bases. The chain's CDR3 is CASTREREGEQYF. The CDR3 DNA sequence: TGTGCCAGCACCCGTGAGCGGGAGGGGGAGCAGTACTTC.